This TCR beta chain was sequenced during a study of CD8+ T cells in alopecia areata. Across the study: The SALT score measured affected scalp surface percentage in treated patients. Study-wide findings and caveats: Persistence of many expanded lesional clones was seen in scalp and blood during tofacitinib.

The treatment was: oral pan-JAK inhibitor, 5-10 mg twice daily. PBMC-derived CD4+ and CD8+ T cells were sorted. This clone was counted between two and nine times. Its specificity is not known. Germline V gives CDR1 MNHEY, CDR2 SVGAGI. This CDR3 comprises 14 residues. Trimming took 2 bases from V and 6 from J, leaving 12 bases between them. Following extraction, RNA underwent reverse transcription to cDNA, which served as the sequencing template. Assay used: immunoSEQ multiplex PCR; TCRdb lists only in-frame clones, some missing. This sample has some 150,000 clones; less than 75% occur once, and the top ten carry 16%.

The clonotype originates from a human donor with alopecia areata. The V gene is TRBV6-5, the J gene TRBJ2-3; TRBD2 might be the D (5 bases). Specimen: CD4+ T cells sorted from blood, collected at roughly week 58, from a patient treated with tofacitinib. The CDR3 loop reads CASSYRRVADTQYF. For the CDR3, the DNA is TGTGCCAGCAGTTACAGGCGGGTTGCGGATACGCAGTATTTT.